This entry features one TCR beta chain sequence. Its target is not known. The sample is drawn from a study of blood T cells in healthy people across ages. Study-wide findings and caveats: There were more naive CD4+ cells and higher diversity in long-lived donors than in aged donors. The CMV status of each donor remained undetermined, and this could have confounded shifts in expanded clonotypes.

The V segment lost 6 bases and the J segment 0 bases; nucleotides outside the gene matches: 6. Germline assignment: CDR1 SGHVS and CDR2 FNYEAQ. This CDR3 is 15 amino acids long. A sample-barcoded 5' primer and a J-beta primer mix were used in a second PCR of roughly 6 to 12 cycles. TCRdb processed the 5' RACE reads anew with MiXCR; each CDR3 protein has one entry. The sample lists roughly 730,000 distinct CDR3 sequences, 45% to 70% occurring once. Drawing of peripheral blood yielded 7.5 to 10 milliliters from each donor. Specimen: blood. This clonotype was obtained from a man aged 40-49 years in good health. This rearrangement joins TRBV7-6 to TRBJ2-3, with 7 positions matching TRBD2. The CDR3: CASRGTTTSTDTQYF. In DNA, the CDR3 is TGTGCCAGCAGGGGGACTACAACTAGCACAGATACGCAGTATTTT.